The 5 T cell receptor beta chains in this list originate from one sample, sequenced in a study of technical replicates of blood from several donors. The table came from immunoSEQ multiplex PCR; TCRdb's copy has only in-frame clones and leaves some out. The sample has about 62,000 clones; roughly 98% are singletons. Sequencing was performed on T cells isolated from PBMCs. The receptors stem from a human donor in good health.

This chain uses TRBV30 with TRBJ2-3; 12 positions match TRBD2. Trimming took 4 bases from V and 3 from J; bases not matched to a gene: 5. The CDR3 consists of 15 residues. Germline V gene data show CDR1 as GTSNPN and CDR2 as SVGIG (reference sequence). CDR3 coding DNA: TGTGCCTGGACTCGACTAGCGGGAGTAACAGATACGCAGTATTTT. Amino acid sequence: CAWTRLAGVTDTQYF.

The rearrangement uses TRBV4-1 and TRBJ2-7; D is possibly TRBD2 (6 bases). The CDR3 consists of 15 residues. Germline V gene data show CDR1 as MGHRA and CDR2 as YSYEKL. Trimming removed 4 bases from V and 0 bases from J, with 13 bases in between. CDR3 region: CASSPGSGPSYEQYF. The CDR3 DNA is TGCGCCAGCAGCCCCGGGAGCGGGCCCTCCTACGAGCAGTACTTC.

The CDR3 here is CASSLVGQTSVAQTQYF. In DNA, the CDR3 is TGTGCCAGCAGCTTGGTGGGGCAAACTAGCGTCGCCCAGACCCAGTACTTC. This rearrangement joins TRBV5-4 to TRBJ2-5, with 7 bases matching TRBD2. Per the germline V gene, CDR1 is SGHNT and CDR2 is YYREEE (reference sequence). The CDR3 is 17 amino acids. The V gene end was trimmed by 0 bases and the J gene end by 6 bases; junction bases not matched to a gene: 14.

The rearrangement links TRBV5-4 to TRBJ1-2; no reliable D call. V was pared by 2 bases and J by 1 base, with 18 bases between. Germline CDR1 is SGHNT and CDR2 is YYREEE (reference sequence). The CDR3 loop spans 17 amino acids. This CDR3 is CASSFWESTVSNYGYTF. CDR3 nucleotide sequence: TGTGCCAGCAGCTTTTGGGAGTCGACGGTTAGTAACTATGGCTACACCTTC. The whole variable domain, remainder taken from reference TRBV5-4 and TRBJ1-2, is ETGVTQSPTHLIKTRGQQVTLRCSSQSGHNTVSWYQQALGQGPQFIFQYYREEENGRGNFPPRFSGLQFPNYSSELNVNALELDDSALYLCASSFWESTVSNYGYTFGSGTRLTVV.

The chain has TRBV30 and TRBJ1-6; D is unresolved. Germline assignment: CDR1 GTSNPN and CDR2 SVGIG (reference sequence). V was cut by 5 bases and J by 10 bases, with 18 bases left in between. The CDR3 runs 14 residues. The DNA of the CDR3 is TGTGCCTGGTCCGGGAGCGCGTTGGCCTCACCCCTCCACTTT. Translating it yields CAWSGSALASPLHF. The full variable domain, its missing parts supplied by reference TRBV30 and TRBJ1-6, is SQTIHQWPATLVQPVGSPLSLECTVEGTSNPNLYWYRQAAGRGLQLLFYSVGIGQISSEVPQNLSASRPQDRQFILSSKKLLLSDSGFYLCAWSGSALASPLHFGNGTRLTVT.